These 15 T cell receptor beta chains came from one sample sequenced in a study of T cells of healthy individuals. TCRdb used MiXCR to reprocess the 5' RACE reads, holding one entry per CDR3 protein. The table lists 90,000 to 100,000 distinct CDR3 sequences, roughly 18% of them singletons, with roughly 6.2% in the top ten. These receptors all stem from a human donor in good health.

This clonotype came up many times. This chain joins TRBV7-8 and TRBJ2-7; D ambiguous. The CDR3 contains 16 residues. Per germline, CDR1 SGHVS and CDR2 FQNEAQ. The V end was cut by 2 bases, the J end by 5 bases, with 19 bases between. Written as DNA, the CDR3 is TGTGCCAGCAGCTTAAGGGCCCCTGTGGGGTCGAACGAGCAGTACTTC. This codes for CASSLRAPVGSNEQYF.

V usage is TRBV6-1 and J usage is TRBJ2-2; the D is unclear. The germline V and J ends were trimmed by 5 bases and 1 base, with 8 bases remaining between them. Germline CDR1 and CDR2: MNHNS and SASEGT. CDR3 length: 14 residues. The CDR3 region is CASSFLRNTGELFF. The DNA for the CDR3 is TGTGCCAGCAGTTTCCTCCGGAACACCGGGGAGCTGTTTTTT.

This clonotype was seen ten or more times. This chain uses TRBV6-5 with TRBJ2-6; 8 bases line up with TRBD1. J was trimmed by 2 bases and V by 4 bases; bases with no gene match: 7. CDR1 is MNHEY, CDR2 SVGAGI, per germline. CDR3 length equals 17 residues. The CDR3 loop is CASSFHTDRAGANVLTF. The CDR3 coding sequence is TGTGCCAGCAGTTTTCATACGGACAGGGCTGGGGCCAACGTCCTGACTTTC.

The gene calls are TRBV18 and TRBJ1-1; D might be TRBD1 (5 bases). The V and J ends lost 3 bases and 4 bases respectively, with 9 bases between them. CDR3 length: 13 amino acids. Per the germline V gene, CDR1 is KGHSH and CDR2 is LQKENI. CDR3 sequence (DNA): TGTGCCAGCTCACCTAAACAGGCCACTGAAGCTTTCTTT. Translated: CASSPKQATEAFF.

This sequence joins TRBV20-1 and TRBJ2-7; D remains ambiguous. Germline V gene data show CDR1 as DFQATT and CDR2 as SNEGSKA (reference sequence). V was clipped by 5 bases and J by 3 bases, with 8 bases between them. CDR3 length: 11 amino acids. The CDR3 region is CSALGSYEQYF. The CDR3 DNA follows: TGCAGTGCTTTGGGTAGCTACGAGCAGTACTTC.

There are a few counts of this clonotype. This chain connects TRBV6-6 to TRBJ2-2; D might be TRBD1 or TRBD2, each matching 5 bases. Germline CDR1 and CDR2: MNHNY and SVGAGI (reference sequence). This CDR3 has 13 residues. Trimming left V 8 bases short and J 2 bases short, with 9 bases between. CDR3 in amino acids: CASRGSNTGELFF. CDR3 sequence (DNA): TGTGCCAGCCGGGGCTCAAACACCGGGGAGCTGTTTTTT.

A few counts support this clonotype. The V call is TRBV4-2, the J call TRBJ2-7, with D perhaps given as TRBD1 or TRBD2 (5 bases each). The V end lost 3 bases, the J end lost 0 bases, and 15 bases lay between the germline ends. This CDR3 comprises 16 residues. Germline-derived CDR1 and CDR2 are LGHNA and YNFKEQ. This CDR3 is CASSQVSWGSSYEQYF. The CDR3 bases are TGTGCCAGCAGCCAGGTATCCTGGGGGAGCTCCTACGAGCAGTACTTC.

This clonotype has a handful of counts. This chain uses TRBV6-6 with TRBJ2-7, with a possible D match to TRBD1 (5 bases). The CDR3 length is 14 residues. The V end lost 4 bases, the J end lost 0 bases, and 10 bases lay between the germline ends. The V gene's germline CDR1 is MNHNY and CDR2 SVGAGI (reference sequence). Here the CDR3 reads CASSWRQSSYEQYF. CDR3 nucleotides: TGTGCCAGCAGTTGGAGACAGAGCTCCTACGAGCAGTACTTC.

This CDR3 is CSARDRVAGSNEQFF. In nucleotides, the CDR3 is TGCAGTGCTAGAGATAGGGTCGCAGGGAGCAATGAGCAGTTCTTC. The chain links TRBV20-1 to TRBJ2-1; D tentatively fits TRBD1 or TRBD2 (5 bases each). Germline CDR1 is DFQATT and CDR2 is SNEGSKA (reference sequence). Trimming pared 0 bases from V and 6 bases from J, leaving 15 bases between. The CDR3 extends over 15 amino acids.

The V gene is TRBV29-1, the J gene TRBJ2-3, with 10 bases identical to TRBD1. The trim removed 7 bases at V and 3 bases at J, leaving 10 bases unmatched. This CDR3 has 15 amino acids. Germline V gene sequence: CDR1 SQVTM, CDR2 ANQGSEA. CDR3 in DNA: TGCAGCGCCCGAGGACAGGGGGGGGCTACAGATACGCAGTATTTT. Amino acids: CSARGQGGATDTQYF.

The chain is built from TRBV12-3 or TRBV12-4 and TRBJ2-5, with 8 bases fitting TRBD1. The CDR3 is made up of 14 amino acids. The V and J ends lost 3 bases and 5 bases, in that order; junction bases with no gene match: 5. For the CDR3, the DNA is TGTGCCAGCAGTTTCAGGGGGCGGTGGGAGACCCAGTACTTC. Amino acid sequence: CASSFRGRWETQYF.

The rearrangement links TRBV28 to TRBJ2-2; the match to TRBD2 covers 9 bases. CDR3 length: 15 amino acids. Germline V gene lookup returns CDR1 MDHEN and CDR2 SYDVKM. Trimming cost V 6 bases and J 4 bases; bases outside gene matches: 6. In nucleotides, the CDR3 is TGTGCCAGCAGAGCGGGGGGTGAGGGCACCGGGGAGCTGTTTTTT. Encoded protein: CASRAGGEGTGELFF. The full variable domain, completed using reference TRBV28 and TRBJ2-2, is DVKVTQSSRYLVKRTGEKVFLECVQDMDHENMFWYRQDPGLGLRLIYFSYDVKMKEKGDIPEGYSVSREKKERFSLILESASTNQTSMYLCASRAGGEGTGELFFGEGSRLTVL.

In its sample, this clonotype was seen a few times. This sequence joins TRBV5-1 and TRBJ2-1; D may be TRBD1 (5 bases). V was cut by 0 bases and J by 4 bases, with 14 bases left in between. Germline lookup yields CDR1 SGHRS and CDR2 YFSETQ. The length of the CDR3 is 16 residues. Written as DNA, the CDR3 is TGCGCCAGCAGCTTGGGATTCAGGGCTAGTTACAATGAGCAGTTCTTC. This encodes CASSLGFRASYNEQFF.

The chain combines TRBV4-2 with TRBJ1-2, with 8 bases aligning to TRBD1. The J segment lost 6 bases and the V segment lost 3 bases, leaving 6 bases of the junction unmatched. The CDR3 totals 14 residues. Looked up from germline, CDR1 is LGHNA and CDR2 is YNFKEQ. CDR3 bases: TGTGCCAGCAGCCAGGCAGGGGGCTATGATGGCTACACCTTC. It translates to CASSQAGGYDGYTF.

V gene TRBV28 combines with J gene TRBJ2-5, with 7 bases identical to TRBD2. This CDR3 has 14 amino acids. The germline V gene has CDR1 MDHEN and CDR2 SYDVKM. Trimming took 7 bases from V and 2 from J; bases not matched to a gene: 7. In DNA form, the CDR3 reads TGTGCCAGCAAACCCCACGGGAGGCAAGAGACCCAGTACTTC. Translation gives CASKPHGRQETQYF.